This note documents a single T cell receptor beta chain sequence. This sample was included in a study of control samples from healthy donors and cancer patients. The protocol was immunoSEQ multiplex PCR, while the TCRdb copy is restricted to in-frame clones and leaves out a portion. The data hold about 150,000 clones, with nearly 95% observed a single time. The CDR3 length is 16 residues. Germline lookup yields CDR1 SGHTA and CDR2 FQGNSA. Between the trimmed V and J ends, which lost 3 bases and 4 bases, there was a span of 15 bases. Sequenced sample: blood. This TCR derives from a man aged 45 to 65 in good health. This chain connects TRBV7-2 to TRBJ2-2; D remains unclear. Written as DNA, the CDR3 is TGTGCCAGCAGCTTCCGCTCGTTTACAGTCACCGGGGAGCTGTTTTTT. It is translated as CASSFRSFTVTGELFF.